This passage covers 16 T cell receptor beta chains from one sample sequenced in a study of blood T cell repertoires in COVID-19. The method was immunoSEQ multiplex PCR; TCRdb's version includes in-frame clones alone and lacks a portion of them. Of 200,000 to 250,000 clones listed, about 82% were seen once; the top ten hold around 2.1%. What was sequenced was PBMCs or T cells enriched from blood (not recorded which). The origin of the receptors is a woman aged 45-65 years who had recovered from COVID-19.

J is TRBJ2-2 and V is TRBV4-1; 15 nucleotides agree with TRBD2. The germline V gene encodes CDR1 MGHRA and CDR2 YSYEKL. The length of the CDR3 is 17 residues. Trimming took 4 bases from V and 6 from J; bases not matched to a gene: 6. CDR3 sequence (DNA): TGCGCCAGCAGCCCGGGGGGACTAGCGGGAGGACCCGGGGAGCTGTTTTTT. This translates into CASSPGGLAGGPGELFF.

This clone has just a few counts. This chain links TRBV1 with TRBJ2-1; TRBD2, as called in the table, went unchecked against the DNA. TRBV1 is a known pseudogene. This CDR3 contains 15 residues. This CDR3 is CTSSRPAGGYNEQFF. As DNA, the CDR3 is TGCACCAGCAGCCGACCAGCGGGGGGGTACAATGAGCAGTTCTTC.

The rearrangement links TRBV7-9 to TRBJ2-7; 15 nucleotides line up with TRBD2. After removal of 5 bases from V and 5 bases from J, the junction contained 1 base not matched to a gene. CDR3 length: 14 residues. Germline assignment: CDR1 SEHNR and CDR2 FQNEAQ (reference sequence). CDR3 sequence reads: CASSRTSGRDEQYF. CDR3 DNA sequence: TGTGCCAGCAGCCGGACTAGCGGGAGGGACGAGCAGTACTTC. Using reference TRBV7-9 and TRBJ2-7 for the parts outside the CDR3, the full variable domain is DTGVSQNPRHKITKRGQNVTFRCDPISEHNRLYWYRQTLGQGPEFLTYFQNEAQLEKSRLLSDRFSAERPKGSFSTLEIQRTEQGDSAMYLCASSRTSGRDEQYFGPGTRLTVT.

This clone was picked up many times. The genes are TRBV3-1 (or the pseudogene TRBV3-2) and TRBJ2-7; D is uncertain. V gave up 4 bases and J gave up 3 bases, with 7 bases separating them. Germline V lookup: CDR1 LGHDT, CDR2 YNNKEL (reference sequence). CDR3 length: 12 residues. DNA for the CDR3: TGTGCCAGCAGCCGAAACAACTACGAGCAGTACTTC. This codes for CASSRNNYEQYF.

The DNA of the CDR3 is TGTGCCAGCAGCCAAGCTAGCGAGTACAATGAGCAGTTCTTC. As protein: CASSQASEYNEQFF. V is TRBV14 and J is TRBJ2-1, with D maybe TRBD2 (6 bases). In germline, CDR1 is SGHDN, CDR2 FVKESK. The CDR3 totals 14 residues. With 1 base removed from V and 4 bases from J, the gap between germline ends came to 8 bases.

The chain couples TRBV4-3 to TRBJ1-2, with D tentatively TRBD1 (6 bases). The germline gives CDR1 LGHNA, CDR2 YSLEER. V was shortened by 1 base and J by 4 bases, with 19 bases between the two germline ends. There are 17 residues in the CDR3. The CDR3 DNA follows: TGCGCCAGCAGCCAAGGCACCGGGACACCAATTCTCTATGGCTACACCTTC. Translating gives CASSQGTGTPILYGYTF.

The chain is built from TRBV12-5 and TRBJ1-1, with unresolved D. Deletions cut 2 bases from V and 0 bases from J, with 4 bases between. The CDR3 is made up of 13 amino acids. Germline CDR1 is LGHNT and CDR2 is FRNRAP. CDR3 region: CASGLRLNTEAFF. Here the CDR3 DNA reads TGTGCTAGTGGTTTGCGTTTGAACACTGAAGCTTTCTTT.

In the case of this clone: The sample contains more than one DNA sequence encoding this CDR3. The V call is TRBV9, the J call TRBJ2-5; TRBD1 matches 7 bases. There are 14 residues in the CDR3. V shed 1 base and J 4 bases; nucleotides not matched to a gene: 4. CDR1 is SGDLS and CDR2 is YYNGEE in the germline V gene. The CDR3 DNA is TGTGCCAGCAGCGTATCACAGGGGAGAGAGACCCAGTACTTC. Residues: CASSVSQGRETQYF.

V is TRBV18 and J is TRBJ1-2; unclear D gene. Germline CDR1 reads KGHSH; CDR2 reads LQKENI. CDR3 length: 14 amino acids. V was clipped by 2 bases and J by 6 bases, with 13 bases between them. The CDR3 nucleotides are TGTGCCAGCTCACCAGCCTTCGTGTCTAATGGCTACACCTTC. Encoded protein: CASSPAFVSNGYTF.

The V and J genes are TRBV11-3 and TRBJ2-7; 8 bases line up with TRBD1. The CDR3 totals 14 residues. J gave up 5 bases and V 5 bases, and 8 bases lay outside the gene matches. Germline V gene lookup returns CDR1 SGHNT and CDR2 YENEEA. The CDR3 bases are TGTGCCAGCAGCCTCGGACAGGGCGTCAACGAGCAGTACTTC. Translation: CASSLGQGVNEQYF.

The V and J genes are TRBV19 and TRBJ1-5, with 7 bases identical to TRBD1. Germline CDR1 LNHDA, CDR2 SQIVND (reference sequence). This CDR3 has 15 residues. Germline trimming cut 5 bases from V and 4 bases from J; bases unmatched to any gene: 8. The CDR3 nucleotides read TGTGCCAGTAGTGACGACAGGGCGAGGAATCAGCCCCAGCATTTT. It translates to CASSDDRARNQPQHF. The full variable domain, completed using reference TRBV19 and TRBJ1-5, is DGGITQSPKYLFRKEGQNVTLSCEQNLNHDAMYWYRQDPGQGLRLIYYSQIVNDFQKGDIAEGYSVSREKKESFPLTVTSAQKNPTAFYLCASSDDRARNQPQHFGDGTRLSIL.

This clone was counted a single time. This chain uses TRBV5-1 with TRBJ2-1, with 7 nucleotides matching TRBD1. The CDR3 extends over 15 amino acids. In germline, CDR1 is SGHRS, CDR2 YFSETQ. J lost 3 bases, V lost 4 bases, and 7 bases had no gene match. The CDR3 is CASSETGSDYNEQFF. The CDR3 DNA follows: TGCGCCAGCAGCGAGACAGGGAGTGACTACAATGAGCAGTTCTTC.

The rearrangement uses TRBV6-5 and TRBJ2-7; 9 bases are a match to TRBD1. Germline values: CDR1 MNHEY, CDR2 SVGAGI. V dropped 7 bases and J dropped 1; count of bases not matched to a gene: 8. The CDR3 totals 15 residues. The DNA of the CDR3 is TGTGCCAGCACCCCCGGAGGGACAGGGTCCTACGAGCAGTACTTC. This gives the protein CASTPGGTGSYEQYF.

The chain combines TRBV24-1 with TRBJ1-1; D may be TRBD1 (5 bases). The CDR3 spans 16 residues. From germline, CDR1 is KGHDR and CDR2 SFDVKD. The V and J ends lost 4 bases and 5 bases respectively, with 19 bases between them. CDR3: CATSDRPLSGRTEAFF. In DNA, the CDR3 is TGTGCCACCAGTGACCGGCCCTTATCAGGGAGGACTGAAGCTTTCTTT.

The chain combines TRBV7-9 with TRBJ1-1; D perhaps matches TRBD1 (6 bases). The germline gives CDR1 SEHNR, CDR2 FQNEAQ (reference sequence). Trimming shortened V by 9 bases and J by 5 bases, and 16 bases separated the two germline ends. The CDR3 covers 13 residues. CDR3 coding DNA: TGTGCCAGTAACAGGTGGGGGCAGACTGAAGCTTTCTTT. It yields the protein CASNRWGQTEAFF.

The V gene is TRBV10-1, the J gene TRBJ2-7; 10 positions agree with TRBD2. The junction had 15 bases not matched to a gene; V was cut back by 2 bases and J by 2 bases. The CDR3 totals 19 residues. The V gene's germline CDR1 is WNHNN and CDR2 SYGVQD (reference sequence). The DNA for the CDR3 is TGCGCCAGCAGTGAGGGGCAGCCGAAAAGGACTAGCGGCGCCTACGAGCAGTACTTC. Its protein product is CASSEGQPKRTSGAYEQYF.